This is a list of T cell receptor beta chains from one sample in a study of blood T cell repertoires in COVID-19. Sequencing used immunoSEQ multiplex PCR; TCRdb keeps in-frame clones, though not all of them. The repertoire holds 150,000 to 200,000 clones, with roughly four fifths as singletons. Specimen: peripheral blood. Receptor source: a man aged 25 to 40 with active or convalescent COVID-19. Both conserved end residues are part of each CDR3. D genes are given only for firm matches. Clone size is not always given. Where it is, it says once, few, many or a class for expanded clones.

. TRBJ2-3 . TRBV9 TGTGCCAGCAGCGCGACTGATAGTGTCACAGATACGCAGTATTTT CASSATDSVTDTQYF
. TRBJ1-4 TRBD1 TRBV19 TGTGCCAGTAGTATAATGACAGGGGGATTAGAAAAACTGTTTTTT CASSIMTGGLEKLFF
. TRBJ1-5 TRBD1 TRBV20-1 TGCAGTGCTAGTTTGATAGGGACAGGCAATCAGCCCCAGCATTTT CSASLIGTGNQPQHF
few TRBJ1-1 . TRBV5-1 TGCGCCAGCAGATCTACGTCCGGGAACACTGAAGCTTTCTTT CASRSTSGNTEAFF
. TRBJ2-1 TRBD2 TRBV19 TGTGCCAGTAAGGGCGGGGGGGCTCAGCGCGAGCAGTTCTTC CASKGGGAQREQFF
. TRBJ2-5 . TRBV6-5 TGTGCCAGCAGTTACCAGGGGGGAGGGACCCAGTACTTC CASSYQGGGTQYF
. TRBJ2-1 TRBD2 TRBV11-3 TGTGCCAGCAGCCCCAGCGGGATTCCCTACAATGAGCAGTTCTTC CASSPSGIPYNEQFF
. TRBJ1-6 . TRBV27 TGTGCCAGCAGTTCACCTTCGGGGAGGGCCCTTAATTCACCCCTCCACTTT CASSSPSGRALNSPLHF
once TRBJ1-4 TRBD1 TRBV7-9 TGTGCCAGCAGCTTATGGGACAGGGAGAATGAAAAACTGTTTTTT CASSLWDRENEKLFF
. TRBJ1-1 . TRBV19 TGTGCCAGTAGTATATCAGGGAACACTGAAGCTTTCTTT CASSISGNTEAFF
. TRBJ1-2 . TRBV30 TGTGCCTGGAGTCCCAGGGCAGCCTATGGCTACACCTTC CAWSPRAAYGYTF
. TRBJ2-1 TRBD2 TRBV11-3 TGTGCCAGCAGCCCCCGCTCCCTAGCGGGCTACAATGAGCAGTTCTTC CASSPRSLAGYNEQFF
. TRBJ1-2 TRBD1 TRBV24-1 TGTGCCACCAGTGATTTGAGGGACAGGGCAAATGGCTACACCTTC CATSDLRDRANGYTF
. TRBJ2-2 TRBD1 TRBV27 TGTGCCAGCAGTTGGACCGACAGGGCCACCGGGGAGCTGTTTTTT CASSWTDRATGELFF
. TRBJ1-4 . TRBV6-6 TGTGCCAGCAGTTACCGGGCAGGGCTTAATGAAAAACTGTTTTTT CASSYRAGLNEKLFF
. TRBJ1-2 TRBD1 TRBV28 TGTGCCAGCAGTCTTCCAGGGGGCGTCTATGGCTACACCTTC CASSLPGGVYGYTF
. TRBJ1-5 . TRBV19 TGTGCCAGTATCACGCAGGGCCCTAGCAATCAGCCCCAGCATTTT CASITQGPSNQPQHF
. TRBJ1-6 TRBD1 TRBV5-5 TGTGCCAGCAGTACGGGACAGGGGGCGTATCCCCTCCACTTT CASSTGQGAYPLHF
. TRBJ1-6 TRBD1 TRBV4-2 TGTGCCAGCAGCCAAATGGGACAGACCGGGGGCAGAAATTCACCCCTCCACTTT CASSQMGQTGGRNSPLHF
. TRBJ2-2 . TRBV9 TGTGCCAGTAGACAAACAGGGAACACCGGGGAGCTGTTTTTT CASRQTGNTGELFF
. TRBJ2-1 . TRBV2 TGTGCCAGCAGCCCCCCTAGGAGAGGTGAGCAGTTCTTC CASSPPRRGEQFF
. TRBJ2-5 TRBD2 TRBV19 TGTGCCAGTGGAACTAGCGGTCGAGGGGAGACCCAGTACTTC CASGTSGRGETQYF
. TRBJ1-2 . TRBV30 TGTGCCTGGAGTTACACAGGGAACTATGGCTACACCTTC CAWSYTGNYGYTF
. TRBJ1-1 . TRBV30 TGTGCCTGGAGTGTAAGGGGGAACACTGAAGCTTTCTTT CAWSVRGNTEAFF
. TRBJ2-7 TRBD2 TRBV2 TGTGCCAGCAGTGACGTCCCTAGCGGGGTCACCTACGAGCAGTACTTC CASSDVPSGVTYEQYF
. TRBJ2-7 TRBD2 TRBV7-9 TGTGCCAGCAGCTTAAATAGCGGGATTTACGAGCAGTACTTC CASSLNSGIYEQYF
once TRBJ2-3 TRBD2 TRBV6-5 TGTGCCAGCAGTTACATCACTAGCGGGGGTGATACGCAGTATTTT CASSYITSGGDTQYF
. TRBJ2-1 . TRBV6-5 TGTGCCAGCCGTACCCAACTAGTCAATTATTATGAGCAGTTCTTC CASRTQLVNYYEQFF
. TRBJ1-4 TRBD1 TRBV6-5 TGTGCCAGCAATATGGACAGGCCGTTTGAAAAACTGTTTTTT CASNMDRPFEKLFF
medium-sized TRBJ2-5 . TRBV2 TGTGCCAGCAGTGATACGGGACTTCACGACGGGGGCCAGTACTTC CASSDTGLHDGGQYF
. TRBJ1-5 TRBD1 TRBV7-2 TGTGCCAGCAGCTTAGGGGGTCCCGGGACAGGGCGGCGTCAGCCCCAGCATTTT CASSLGGPGTGRRQPQHF
. TRBJ1-5 TRBD1 TRBV29-1 TGCAGCGTCCAGGGGGTAGGGGGCAATCAGCCCCAGCATTTT CSVQGVGGNQPQHF
. TRBJ1-2 . TRBV21-1 TGTGCCAGCAGCAAAGCGTCCGGGACAGGGACGGAGGAAGGCTACACCTTC CASSKASGTGTEEGYTF
. TRBJ2-7 TRBD2 TRBV6-1 TGTGCCAGCAGTGAAGTGAGCGGGAGTGCCTCCTACGAGCAGTACTTC CASSEVSGSASYEQYF
. TRBJ2-1 . TRBV5-6 TGTGCCAGCAGCTTGGAGACTAGAAGTTGGCCCTCCTACAATGAGCAGTTCTTC CASSLETRSWPSYNEQFF
. TRBJ1-2 TRBD1 TRBV27 TGTGCCAGCAGTTTCCAGGGGGCGGGCGGCTACACCTTC CASSFQGAGGYTF
once TRBJ1-1 . TRBV19 TGTGCCAGTAGTAGAGCGAGGGCGGAAGGAACTGAAGCTTTCTTT CASSRARAEGTEAFF
. TRBJ2-3 . TRBV10-3 TGTGCCATCAGTGAGCCGAAAGGCCAGCGGCGGGCCACAGATACGCAGTATTTT CAISEPKGQRRATDTQYF
few TRBJ1-5 TRBD1 TRBV10-3 TGTGCCATCAGTGACGGGACAGAGCGCGGGCAGCCCCAGCATTTT CAISDGTERGQPQHF
. TRBJ2-5 TRBD2 TRBV7-3 TGTGCCAGCAGTCAACTACTAGCGGGGCGGGAGACCCAGTACTTC CASSQLLAGRETQYF
. TRBJ1-1 . TRBV12-3/TRBV12-4 TGTGCCAGCAGGGGGCACTGGTCTGAAGCTTTCTTT CASRGHWSEAFF